A single TCR beta chain is shown here with its context. The J segment lost 1 base and the V segment lost 2 bases, leaving 1 base of the junction unmatched. The CDR3 is 16 amino acids. Germline V CDR1 and CDR2: SNHLY, FYNNEI. This sample is drawn from a study of blood T cell repertoires in COVID-19. Study context: Whether acute or convalescent, the COVID-19 samples came from the United States, Italy and Spain.

Assay used: immunoSEQ multiplex PCR; TCRdb lists only in-frame clones, some missing. The data hold roughly 190,000 clones, with 85% to 90% observed a single time. This TCR came from a human donor in a cohort sampled during active COVID-19. This chain uses TRBV2 with TRBJ2-3; 12 nucleotides match TRBD2. Input material: peripheral blood. Written as DNA, the CDR3 is TGTGCCAGCAGTGAAAGGACTAGCGGGGGCACAGATACGCAGTATTTT. Its translation: CASSERTSGGTDTQYF.